What follows describes a single T cell receptor (beta chain). The antigen is undetermined. TCRdb re-called the reads through MiXCR, storing one row per CDR3 protein. The sample records about 350,000 distinct CDR3 sequences, about 35% being singletons. The data originate from a study of T cell repertoires in cytomegalovirus infection. At the level of the study: CMV infection and matching HLA type were both indicated by public TCR beta signatures.

Findings and caveats of the study: Adding up the frequency of public TCR beta families identified people who carried CMV plus the relevant HLA.

The CDR3 consists of 16 residues. From germline, CDR1 is SGHRS and CDR2 YFSETQ. The J segment lost 2 bases and the V segment lost 2 bases, leaving 4 bases of the junction unmatched. The receptor comes from a human donor in good health (CMV status not recorded). Some clones in this sample may be carry-over from other donors' samples. The genes are TRBV5-1 and TRBJ2-3; the match to TRBD2 covers 11 bases. The sequencing here drew on cultured PBMCs, taken from culture after CMV antigen stimulation. The CDR3 spells CASSFRLAGPTDTQYF. CDR3 in DNA: TGCGCCAGCAGCTTCCGACTAGCGGGGCCCACAGATACGCAGTATTTT. The full variable domain, its missing parts supplied by reference TRBV5-1 and TRBJ2-3, is KAGVTQTPRYLIKTRGQQVTLSCSPISGHRSVSWYQQTPGQGLQFLFEYFSETQRNKGNFPGRFSGRQFSNSRSEMNVSTLELGDSALYLCASSFRLAGPTDTQYFGPGTRLTVL.